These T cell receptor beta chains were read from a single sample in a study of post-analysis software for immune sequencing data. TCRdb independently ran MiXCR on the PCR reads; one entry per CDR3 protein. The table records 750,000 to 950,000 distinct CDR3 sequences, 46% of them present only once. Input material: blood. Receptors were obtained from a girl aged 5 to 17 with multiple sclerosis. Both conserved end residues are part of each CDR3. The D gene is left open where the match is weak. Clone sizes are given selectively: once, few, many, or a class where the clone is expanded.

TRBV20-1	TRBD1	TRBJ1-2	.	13	TGCAGTGCTAGTTTGGGACAGGGTAGTGGCTACACCTTC	CSASLGQGSGYTF
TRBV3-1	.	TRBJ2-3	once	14	TGTGCCAGCAGCCAAGAGGTCTCGGCGGATACGCAGTATTTT	CASSQEVSADTQYF
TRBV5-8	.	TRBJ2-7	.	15	TGTGCCAGCAGCCCCCTGGGGGTCCACTCCTACGAGCAGTACTTC	CASSPLGVHSYEQYF
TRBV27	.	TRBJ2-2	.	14	TGTGCCAGCAGTCCTTGGACCTACACCGGGGAGCTGTTTTTT	CASSPWTYTGELFF
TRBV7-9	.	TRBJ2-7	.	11	TGTGCCAGCAGCTTAGCTAACGAGCAGTACTTC	CASSLANEQYF
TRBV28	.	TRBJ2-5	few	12	TGTGCCAGCAATAGTGCCCAAGAGACCCAGTACTTC	CASNSAQETQYF
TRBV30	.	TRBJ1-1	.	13	TGTGCCGGGAGCTCCATCATGAACACTGAAGCTTTCTTT	CAGSSIMNTEAFF
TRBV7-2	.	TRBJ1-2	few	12	TGTGCCAGCAGCTTAGCGCTCTCGGGCTACACCTTC	CASSLALSGYTF
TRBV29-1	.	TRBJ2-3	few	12	TGCGGCGAAAGGGTGGGCACAGATACGCAGTATTTT	CGERVGTDTQYF
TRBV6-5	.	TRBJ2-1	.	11	TGTGCCAGCGGCAGGGGTAATGAGCAGGTCTTC	CASGRGNEQVF
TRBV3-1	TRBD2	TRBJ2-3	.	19	TGTGCCAGCAGCCAAGAGGGGCTAGCGGGAGGGAGAAGCACAGATACGCAGTATTTT	CASSQEGLAGGRSTDTQYF
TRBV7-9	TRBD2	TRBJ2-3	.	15	TGTGCCAGCAGCCGCCGGGGGGTCAGCACAGATACGCAGTATTTT	CASSRRGVSTDTQYF
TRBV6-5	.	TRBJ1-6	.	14	TGTGCCAGCAGTTACGTTCAGAATAATTCACCCCTCCACTTT	CASSYVQNNSPLHF
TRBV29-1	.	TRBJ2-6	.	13	TGCAGCGTTTCGGGGGCTGGGGCCAACGTCCCGACTTTC	CSVSGAGANVPTF
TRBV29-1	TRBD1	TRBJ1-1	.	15	TGCAGCGGCCAAGGACAGGGGGCTCGGACCACTGAAGCTTTCTTT	CSGQGQGARTTEAFF
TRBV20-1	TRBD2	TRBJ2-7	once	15	TGCAGTGCTGGCCGACTAGCGGGGCCATCCTACGAGCAGTACTTC	CSAGRLAGPSYEQYF
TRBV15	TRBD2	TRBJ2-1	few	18	TGTGCCACCAGCACCCCCAGAAGCGGGAGTTACACGGGGGGTGAGCAGTTCTTC	CATSTPRSGSYTGGEQFF
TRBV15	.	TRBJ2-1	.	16	TGTGCCACCAGCAGAGAAGCGTACAGTATATACAATGAGCAGTTCTTC	CATSREAYSIYNEQFF
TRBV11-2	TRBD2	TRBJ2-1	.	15	TGTGCCAGCAGCTTAGAGACTAGCGGGAGGGGTGAGCAGTTCTTC	CASSLETSGRGEQFF
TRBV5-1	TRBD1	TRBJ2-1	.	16	TGCGCCAGCAGCTTGGTACGGGGACAGGGGGGCAATGAGCAGTTCTTC	CASSLVRGQGGNEQFF
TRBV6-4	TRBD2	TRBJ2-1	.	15	TGTGCCAGCAGTGACTCGATTAGCGGGTCAAATGAGCAGTTCTTC	CASSDSISGSNEQFF
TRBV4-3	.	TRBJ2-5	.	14	TGCGCCAGCAGCCAAGATAGAGGATTTGGGACCCAGTACTTC	CASSQDRGFGTQYF
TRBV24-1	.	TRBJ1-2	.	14	TGTGCCACCAGTGATTCCGAGATCAACTATGGCTACACCTTC	CATSDSEINYGYTF
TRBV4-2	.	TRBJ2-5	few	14	TGTGCCAGCAGCCAAGAACTAGGGCAAGAGACCCAGTACTTC	CASSQELGQETQYF
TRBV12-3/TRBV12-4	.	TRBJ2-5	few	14	TGTGCCAGCAGTACCAGGGTGGGGCAAGAGACCCAGTACTTC	CASSTRVGQETQYF
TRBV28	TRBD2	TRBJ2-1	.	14	TGTGCCAGCAGTGCTGCGGGACTAGCGGTTGAGCAGTTCTTC	CASSAAGLAVEQFF
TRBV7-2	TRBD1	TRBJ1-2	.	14	TGTGCCAGCACCTTAGGGACAGGGGCGGCCGGCTACACCTTC	CASTLGTGAAGYTF
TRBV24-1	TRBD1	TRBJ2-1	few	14	TGTGCCACCAGTGATTACAGGGGAGCACCAGAGCAGTTCTTC	CATSDYRGAPEQFF